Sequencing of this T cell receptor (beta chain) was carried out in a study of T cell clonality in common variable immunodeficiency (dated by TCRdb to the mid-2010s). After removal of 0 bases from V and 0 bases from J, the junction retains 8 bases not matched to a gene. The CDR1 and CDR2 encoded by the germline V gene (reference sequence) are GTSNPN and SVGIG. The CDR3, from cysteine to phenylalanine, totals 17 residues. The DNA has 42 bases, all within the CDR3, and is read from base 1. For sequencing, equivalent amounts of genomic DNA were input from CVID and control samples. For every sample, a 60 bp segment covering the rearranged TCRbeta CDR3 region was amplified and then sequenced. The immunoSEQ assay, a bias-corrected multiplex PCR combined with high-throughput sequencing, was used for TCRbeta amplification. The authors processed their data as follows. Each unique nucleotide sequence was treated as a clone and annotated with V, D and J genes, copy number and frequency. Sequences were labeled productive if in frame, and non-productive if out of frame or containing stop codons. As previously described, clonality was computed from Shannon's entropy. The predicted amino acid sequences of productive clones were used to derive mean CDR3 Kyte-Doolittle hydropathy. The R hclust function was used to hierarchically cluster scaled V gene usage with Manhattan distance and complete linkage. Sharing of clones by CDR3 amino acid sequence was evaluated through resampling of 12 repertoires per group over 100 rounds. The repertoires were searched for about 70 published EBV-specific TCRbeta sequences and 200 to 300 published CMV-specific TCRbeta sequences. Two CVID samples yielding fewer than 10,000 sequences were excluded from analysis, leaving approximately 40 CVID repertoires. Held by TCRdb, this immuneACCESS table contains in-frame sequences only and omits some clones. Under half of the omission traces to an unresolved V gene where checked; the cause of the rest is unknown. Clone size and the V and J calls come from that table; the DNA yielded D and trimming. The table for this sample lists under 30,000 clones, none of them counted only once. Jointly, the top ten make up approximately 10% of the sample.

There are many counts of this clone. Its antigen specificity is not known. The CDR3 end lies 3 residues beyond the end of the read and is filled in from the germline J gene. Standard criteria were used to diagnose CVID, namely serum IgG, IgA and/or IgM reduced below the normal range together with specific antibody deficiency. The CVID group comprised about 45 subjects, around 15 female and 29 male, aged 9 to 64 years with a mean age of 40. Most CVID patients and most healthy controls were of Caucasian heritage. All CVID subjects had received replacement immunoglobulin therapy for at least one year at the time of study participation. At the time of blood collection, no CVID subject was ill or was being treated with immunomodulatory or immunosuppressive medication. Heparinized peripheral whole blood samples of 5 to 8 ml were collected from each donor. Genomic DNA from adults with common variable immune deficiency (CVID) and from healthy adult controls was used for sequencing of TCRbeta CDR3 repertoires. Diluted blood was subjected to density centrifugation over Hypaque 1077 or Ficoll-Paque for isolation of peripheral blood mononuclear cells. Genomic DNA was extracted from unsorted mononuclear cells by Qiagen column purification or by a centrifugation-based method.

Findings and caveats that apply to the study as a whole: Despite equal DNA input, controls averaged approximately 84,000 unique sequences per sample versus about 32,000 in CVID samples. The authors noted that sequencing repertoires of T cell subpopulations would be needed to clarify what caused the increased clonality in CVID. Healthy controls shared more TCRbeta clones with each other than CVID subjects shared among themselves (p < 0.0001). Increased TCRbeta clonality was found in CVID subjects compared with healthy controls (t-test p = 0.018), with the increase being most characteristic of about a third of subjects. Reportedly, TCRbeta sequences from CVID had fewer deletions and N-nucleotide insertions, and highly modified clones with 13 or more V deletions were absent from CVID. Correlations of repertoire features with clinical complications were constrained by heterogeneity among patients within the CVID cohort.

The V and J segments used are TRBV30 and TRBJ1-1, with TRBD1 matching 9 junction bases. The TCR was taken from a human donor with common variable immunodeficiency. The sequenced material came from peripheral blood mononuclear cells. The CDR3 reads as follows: CAWSVQGQGIMNTEAFF. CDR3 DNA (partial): TGTGCCTGGAGTGTACAAGGACAGGGGATAATGAACACTGAA.